This T cell receptor (beta chain) was documented in a study of early T cells in non-severe SARS-CoV-2 infection. Across the study: Chains stayed unpaired after sequencing of bulk RNA from unsorted whole blood.

Individually, cDNA molecules had unique molecular identifiers attached to them. MiXCR, run by TCRdb on the 5' RACE reads, gives a single entry per CDR3 protein. The data show 85,000 to 100,000 distinct CDR3 sequences, 9.5% to 12% seen once. In the case of this clonotype: The antigen is undetermined.

The length of the CDR3 is 11 residues. Germline CDR1 and CDR2: SQVTM and ANQGSEA. V lost 7 bases and J 6 bases, leaving 12 bases between the germline ends. Study-wide findings and caveats: Comparison of clonotypes with VDJdb favored anti-spike CD8 responses while missing private and CD4 specificities.

The receptor's source is an adult who was a healthcare worker with PCR-confirmed SARS-CoV-2 infection or an uninfected control (not recorded which). The sequences come from whole blood, collected at baseline. The chain recombines TRBV29-1 with TRBJ1-1; TRBD1 might be the D (5 bases). The CDR3 region is CSAGARAEAFF. The CDR3 nucleotides read TGCAGCGCCGGAGCCAGGGCTGAAGCTTTCTTT.